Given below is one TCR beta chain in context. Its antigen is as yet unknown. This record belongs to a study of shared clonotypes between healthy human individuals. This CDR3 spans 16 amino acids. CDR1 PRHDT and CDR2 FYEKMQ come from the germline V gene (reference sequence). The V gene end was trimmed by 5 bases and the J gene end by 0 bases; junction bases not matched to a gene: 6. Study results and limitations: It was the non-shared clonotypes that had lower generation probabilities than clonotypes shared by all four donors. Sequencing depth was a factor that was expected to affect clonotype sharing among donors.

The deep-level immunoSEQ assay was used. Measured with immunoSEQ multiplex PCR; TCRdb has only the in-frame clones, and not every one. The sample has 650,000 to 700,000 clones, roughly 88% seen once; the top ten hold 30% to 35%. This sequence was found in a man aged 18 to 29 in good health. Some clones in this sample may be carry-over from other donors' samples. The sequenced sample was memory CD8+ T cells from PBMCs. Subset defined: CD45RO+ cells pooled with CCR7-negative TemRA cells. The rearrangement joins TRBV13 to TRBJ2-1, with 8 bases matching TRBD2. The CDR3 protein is CASSHGGVSSYNEQFF. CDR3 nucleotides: TGTGCCAGCAGCCACGGGGGGGTTAGCTCCTACAATGAGCAGTTCTTC.